These 27 T cell receptor beta chains share one sample of origin, sequenced in a study of blood T cell repertoires in COVID-19. Assay used: immunoSEQ multiplex PCR; TCRdb lists only in-frame clones, some missing. The sample consists of roughly 140,000 clones, approximately 91% of them appearing once. The sequencing sample was made of peripheral blood. All receptors come from a woman aged 70 to 79 with acute or convalescent COVID-19.

The chain carries TRBV6-5 and TRBJ1-2; unclear D gene. Trimming left V 5 bases short and J 8 bases short, with 15 bases between. CDR1 and CDR2 (germline): MNHEY, SVGAGI. The CDR3 has 13 residues. The CDR3 DNA reads as TGTGCCAGCAGTAATGGGAAAACGGGGGGCTACACCTTC. Amino acid sequence: CASSNGKTGGYTF.

The CDR3 region has the DNA TGCGCCAGCAGCTTGGGACAGCCCAATTCACCCCTCCACTTT. It is translated as CASSLGQPNSPLHF. The chain recombines TRBV5-1 with TRBJ1-6, with D possibly being TRBD1 (5 bases). Looked up from germline, CDR1 is SGHRS and CDR2 is YFSETQ. The CDR3 runs 14 residues. Trimming shortened V by 0 bases and J by 7 bases, and 8 bases separated the two germline ends.

There are a few counts of this clone. The chain has TRBV5-1 and TRBJ2-7; 9 positions agree with TRBD2. Germline V gene data show CDR1 as SGHRS and CDR2 as YFSETQ. V lost 0 bases, J lost 2 bases, and 9 bases stayed unmatched. CDR3 length: 17 residues. This CDR3 is CASSLVSSGNIAYEQYF. As DNA, the CDR3 is TGCGCCAGCAGCTTGGTGTCTAGCGGGAACATAGCCTACGAGCAGTACTTC.

The chain has TRBV18 and TRBJ2-6; no definite D call. The CDR3 is made up of 16 amino acids. CDR1 is KGHSH, CDR2 LQKENI, per germline. V lost 0 bases and J 1 base, leaving 7 bases between the germline ends. The CDR3 DNA follows: TGTGCCAGCTCACCACCGGTCGCGTCTGGGGCCAACGTCCTGACTTTC. It translates to CASSPPVASGANVLTF.

This clone came up once. CDR3 residues: CASSLAPQGAVGYTF. Written as DNA, the CDR3 is TGTGCCAGCAGCCTTGCCCCCCAGGGGGCAGTTGGCTACACCTTC. The chain has TRBV7-2 and TRBJ1-2, with 8 bases identical to TRBD1. This CDR3 has 15 amino acids. Trimming cost V 5 bases and J 7 bases; bases outside gene matches: 12. Germline CDR1 SGHTA, CDR2 FQGNSA. The complete variable domain, with remaining parts taken from reference TRBV7-2 and TRBJ1-2, reads GAGVSQSPSNKVTEKGKDVELRCDPISGHTALYWYRQSLGQGLEFLIYFQGNSAPDKSGLPSDRFSAERTGGSVSTLTIQRTQQEDSAVYLCASSLAPQGAVGYTFGSGTRLTVV.

The rearrangement joins TRBV7-8 to TRBJ1-2, with 7 bases matching TRBD1. The CDR3 extends over 13 amino acids. CDR1 SGHVS and CDR2 FQNEAQ come from the germline V gene. With 5 bases clipped from V and 8 bases from J, the junction kept 8 bases outside the gene matches. Written as DNA, the CDR3 is TGTGCCAGCAGCCCAGCAGGGACAGTCGGCTACACCTTC. Amino acid sequence: CASSPAGTVGYTF.

In this sample, this clone turned up once. V and J are TRBV7-9 and TRBJ1-6; D is undetermined. CDR1 SEHNR and CDR2 FQNEAQ come from the germline V gene (reference sequence). Trimming cost V 5 bases and J 7 bases, with 3 bases left between them. The CDR3 totals 11 residues. The CDR3 nucleotides are TGTGCCAGCAGCCGGAATTCACCCCTCCACTTT. It codes for CASSRNSPLHF. The full variable domain, with the rest looked up from reference TRBV7-9 and TRBJ1-6, is DTGVSQNPRHKITKRGQNVTFRCDPISEHNRLYWYRQTLGQGPEFLTYFQNEAQLEKSRLLSDRFSAERPKGSFSTLEIQRTEQGDSAMYLCASSRNSPLHFGNGTRLTVT.

The genes are TRBV19 and TRBJ2-2, with D possibly TRBD2 on 5 matching bases. The germline gives CDR1 LNHDA, CDR2 SQIVND (reference sequence). This CDR3 spans 16 amino acids. The germline V and J ends were trimmed by 1 base and 6 bases, with 15 bases remaining between them. DNA for the CDR3: TGTGCCAGTAGTATAGTGAACGGGATGGGTTCCGGGGAGCTGTTTTTT. It is translated as CASSIVNGMGSGELFF.

The chain is built from TRBV13 and TRBJ1-3; D uncertain. The CDR3 totals 13 residues. Germline V CDR1 and CDR2: PRHDT, FYEKMQ (reference sequence). Trimming shortened V by 3 bases and J by 7 bases, and 10 bases separated the two germline ends. The CDR3 DNA sequence: TGTGCCAGCAGCTTGGGCAGAGGGAACACCATATATTTT. This translates into CASSLGRGNTIYF.

V usage is TRBV11-3 and J usage is TRBJ1-1; no firm D call. The CDR3 spans 15 residues. V was trimmed by 4 bases and J by 1 base, leaving 13 bases between them. Germline V CDR1 and CDR2: SGHNT, YENEEA. CDR3: CASSSVDSENTEAFF. DNA for the CDR3: TGTGCCAGCAGCTCAGTGGACTCAGAGAACACTGAAGCTTTCTTT.

V usage is TRBV5-1 and J usage is TRBJ2-2; no clear D gene. Germline CDR1 SGHRS, CDR2 YFSETQ. V was shortened by 0 bases and J by 5 bases, with 11 bases between the two germline ends. The CDR3 extends over 15 amino acids. The CDR3 here is CASSLGHSGTGELFF. In DNA form, the CDR3 reads TGCGCCAGCAGCTTGGGGCATTCCGGGACCGGGGAGCTGTTTTTT. Based on the CDR3 plus reference TRBV5-1 and TRBJ2-2, the full variable domain is KAGVTQTPRYLIKTRGQQVTLSCSPISGHRSVSWYQQTPGQGLQFLFEYFSETQRNKGNFPGRFSGRQFSNSRSEMNVSTLELGDSALYLCASSLGHSGTGELFFGEGSRLTVL.

V gene TRBV5-1 combines with J gene TRBJ2-2; TRBD1 might be the D (6 bases). The V gene lost 3 bases and the J gene lost 1 base, with 13 bases spanning the gap. This CDR3 has 16 residues. In germline, CDR1 is SGHRS, CDR2 YFSETQ. Here the CDR3 reads CASSSSDSGNTGELFF. The CDR3 DNA follows: TGCGCCAGCAGCTCCTCGGACAGTGGGAACACCGGGGAGCTGTTTTTT.

The rearrangement joins TRBV9 to TRBJ1-1; 8 positions agree with TRBD1. The CDR3 extends over 15 amino acids. Germline V gene lookup returns CDR1 SGDLS and CDR2 YYNGEE. V was pared by 0 bases and J by 0 bases, with 1 base of the junction left unmatched. The CDR3 DNA follows: TGTGCCAGCAGCGTAGGGACAGGGCTGAACACTGAAGCTTTCTTT. As protein: CASSVGTGLNTEAFF.

The V and J genes are TRBV2 and TRBJ1-1; 8 positions match TRBD1. With V trimmed by 4 bases and J by 12 bases, 10 bases remained unmatched. Per germline, CDR1 SNHLY and CDR2 FYNNEI. The CDR3 contains 13 residues. The CDR3 DNA is TGTGCCAGCAGTGCGGACAGGGACACCCATCCTTTCTTT. This translates into CASSADRDTHPFF.

The genes are TRBV19 and TRBJ2-5; 9 bases agree with TRBD1. The V and J ends lost 1 base and 4 bases, in that order; junction bases with no gene match: 10. Germline V gene lookup returns CDR1 LNHDA and CDR2 SQIVND (reference sequence). The CDR3 contains 17 residues. In nucleotides, the CDR3 is TGTGCCAGTAGTATAGCCCAAGGGACAGGGCCGAGAGAGACCCAGTACTTC. It translates to CASSIAQGTGPRETQYF. Together with reference TRBV19 and TRBJ2-5, the CDR3 gives the full variable domain: DGGITQSPKYLFRKEGQNVTLSCEQNLNHDAMYWYRQDPGQGLRLIYYSQIVNDFQKGDIAEGYSVSREKKESFPLTVTSAQKNPTAFYLCASSIAQGTGPRETQYFGPGTRLLVL.

The chain recombines TRBV6-5 with TRBJ1-2, with 8 nucleotides matching TRBD1. Germline values: CDR1 MNHEY, CDR2 SVGAGI. The CDR3 is 15 residues long. Trimming removed 5 bases from V and 0 bases from J; junction bases left unmatched: 5. The CDR3 DNA reads TGTGCCAGCAGTAACACAGGGGGTGCTAACTATGGCTACACCTTC. Translation: CASSNTGGANYGYTF.

V is TRBV3-1 (or the pseudogene TRBV3-2) and J is TRBJ1-3, with no clear D. The CDR3 loop spans 12 amino acids. The V end was cut by 4 bases, the J end by 8 bases, with 9 bases between. Germline loops: CDR1 LGHDT, CDR2 YNNKEL (reference sequence). CDR3 amino acids: CASSLGQDTIYF. The DNA for the CDR3 is TGTGCCAGCAGCCTCGGTCAGGACACCATATATTTT.

The chain joins TRBV14 to TRBJ2-7; tentatively, D is TRBD1 (7 bases). There are 15 residues in the CDR3. The V end was cut by 4 bases, the J end by 0 bases, with 13 bases between. Germline V gives CDR1 SGHDN, CDR2 FVKESK. The CDR3 sequence: CASSRSQGGSYEQYV. CDR3 nucleotide sequence: TGTGCCAGCAGCCGGTCGCAGGGGGGCTCCTACGAGCAGTACGTC.

The gene calls are TRBV11-3 and TRBJ1-3; TRBD1 is a possible D gene (5 bases). This CDR3 spans 14 amino acids. V lost 1 base, J lost 4 bases, and 8 bases lay in between. In germline, CDR1 is SGHNT, CDR2 YENEEA. CDR3 DNA: TGTGCCAGCAGCTTAGCAGGGAACGGAAACACCATATATTTT. This encodes CASSLAGNGNTIYF.

This clone was picked up a small number of times. The gene calls are TRBV19 and TRBJ2-2; tentatively, D is TRBD2 (6 bases). The CDR3 runs to 16 residues. The ends were cut back, 4 bases at V and 2 bases at J, with 14 bases in the middle. Looked up from germline, CDR1 is LNHDA and CDR2 is SQIVND (reference sequence). The CDR3 DNA is TGTGCCAGTAGTACCGGGGGAGTCTCCAACACCGGGGAGCTGTTTTTT. Encoded protein: CASSTGGVSNTGELFF.

The chain uses TRBV7-6 and TRBJ2-3, with TRBD1 matching 11 bases. V trimming: 0 bases; J trimming: 5 bases; junction bases outside the gene matches: 4. The germline CDR1 and CDR2 sequences are SGHVS and FNYEAQ. The CDR3 length is 16 residues. This CDR3 is CASSLAGQGVGDTQYF. In nucleotides, the CDR3 is TGTGCCAGCAGCTTAGCGGGACAGGGGGTCGGAGATACGCAGTATTTT.

A single count supports this clone. The V gene is TRBV7-8, the J gene TRBJ1-3; perhaps TRBD1 as D (5 bases). V dropped 9 bases and J dropped 10 bases, with 10 bases sitting between them. CDR3 size: 10 residues. The V gene's germline CDR1 is SGHVS and CDR2 FQNEAQ. The CDR3 region has the DNA TGTGCCAGTTCGGGGGAAACCATATATTTT. It codes for CASSGETIYF.

The chain links TRBV19 to TRBJ1-1, with a possible D match to TRBD1 (5 bases). The CDR3 covers 14 residues. Trimming took 1 base from V and 6 from J, leaving 12 bases between them. Germline assignment: CDR1 LNHDA and CDR2 SQIVND (reference sequence). CDR3 bases: TGTGCCAGTAGTATAGCCCAGGGTCTCTCTGAAGCTTTCTTT. Translated, it gives CASSIAQGLSEAFF.

The V and J genes are TRBV2 and TRBJ1-5, with a possible D match to TRBD1 (6 bases). Trimming left V 2 bases short and J 5 bases short, with 10 bases between. CDR3 length: 14 residues. The germline V gene has CDR1 SNHLY and CDR2 FYNNEI. CDR3 sequence reads: CASSERTDYQPQHF. DNA of the CDR3: TGTGCCAGCAGTGAAAGGACAGATTATCAGCCCCAGCATTTT.

A few counts support this clone. The V and J genes are TRBV10-3 and TRBJ2-7, with TRBD2 matching over 15 bases. The CDR3 covers 16 residues. Looked up from germline, CDR1 is ENHRY and CDR2 is SYGVKD. V shed 3 bases, J shed 6 bases, and the junction held 6 bases outside the gene matches. In DNA form, the CDR3 reads TGTGCCATCAGTGACTGGACTAGCGGGGGGGCCTCCGAGCAGTACTTC. Its protein is CAISDWTSGGASEQYF.

V usage is TRBV9 and J usage is TRBJ2-3; 9 nucleotides agree with TRBD2. Looked up from germline, CDR1 is SGDLS and CDR2 is YYNGEE. J was trimmed by 6 bases and V by 0 bases; bases with no gene match: 8. The CDR3 consists of 16 residues. The CDR3 spells CASSVEVSGGVDTQYF. The CDR3 nucleotides are TGTGCCAGCAGCGTAGAAGTTAGCGGGGGCGTGGATACGCAGTATTTT. Full variable domain (rest looked up from reference TRBV9 and TRBJ2-3): DSGVTQTPKHLITATGQRVTLRCSPRSGDLSVYWYQQSLDQGLQFLIQYYNGEERAKGNILERFSAQQFPDLHSELNLSSLELGDSALYFCASSVEVSGGVDTQYFGPGTRLTVL.

The genes are TRBV5-4 and TRBJ2-7, with 7 bases lining up with TRBD1. The CDR3 runs to 13 residues. Germline V lookup: CDR1 SGHNT, CDR2 YYREEE (reference sequence). With V trimmed by 3 bases and J by 6 bases, 6 bases remained unmatched. CDR3 bases: TGTGCCAGCAGCTACGCGACAGGGCTCGAGCAGTACTTC. It is translated as CASSYATGLEQYF.